This T cell receptor (beta chain) was identified during a study of blood T cell repertoires in COVID-19. Overall study context: COVID-19 samples from acute and convalescent phases originated in the United States, Italy and Spain.

As for this clone: Being one base from a much bigger clone, this may be a read error. Additional DNA sequences in this sample encode the identical CDR3.

Sequencing used immunoSEQ multiplex PCR; TCRdb keeps in-frame clones, though not all of them. The sample includes about 150,000 clones, about 85% of them seen just once. The source material was peripheral blood. The receptor was isolated from a man in his sixties with COVID-19, enrolled during active disease.

In DNA, the CDR3 is TGTGCCAGCAGTCGACAAGGCTTCTACGAGCAGTACTTC. Translated, it gives CASSRQGFYEQYF. The chain has TRBV6-2 or TRBV6-3 and TRBJ2-7; D gene ambiguous. Deletions cut 5 bases from V and 3 bases from J, with 11 bases between. CDR3 length: 13 amino acids. Germline-derived CDR1 and CDR2 are MNHEY and SVGEGT.